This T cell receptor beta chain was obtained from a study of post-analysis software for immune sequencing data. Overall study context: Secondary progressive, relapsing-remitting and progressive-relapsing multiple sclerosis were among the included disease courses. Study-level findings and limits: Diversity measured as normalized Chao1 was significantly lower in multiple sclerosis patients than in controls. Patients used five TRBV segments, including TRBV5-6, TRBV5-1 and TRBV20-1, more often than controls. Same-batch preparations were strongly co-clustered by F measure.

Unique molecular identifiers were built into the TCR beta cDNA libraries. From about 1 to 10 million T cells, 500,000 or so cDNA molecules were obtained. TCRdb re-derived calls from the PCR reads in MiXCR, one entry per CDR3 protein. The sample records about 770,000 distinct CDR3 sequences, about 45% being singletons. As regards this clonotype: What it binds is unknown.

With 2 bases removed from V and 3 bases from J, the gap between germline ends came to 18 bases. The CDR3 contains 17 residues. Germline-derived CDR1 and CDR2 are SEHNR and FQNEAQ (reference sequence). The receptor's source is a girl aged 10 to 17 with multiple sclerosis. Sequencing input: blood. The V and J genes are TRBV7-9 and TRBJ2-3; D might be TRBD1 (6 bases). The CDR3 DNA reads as TGTGCCAGCAGCTTATTTGGGGGCCCCCTGGGGACAGATACGCAGTATTTT. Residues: CASSLFGGPLGTDTQYF.